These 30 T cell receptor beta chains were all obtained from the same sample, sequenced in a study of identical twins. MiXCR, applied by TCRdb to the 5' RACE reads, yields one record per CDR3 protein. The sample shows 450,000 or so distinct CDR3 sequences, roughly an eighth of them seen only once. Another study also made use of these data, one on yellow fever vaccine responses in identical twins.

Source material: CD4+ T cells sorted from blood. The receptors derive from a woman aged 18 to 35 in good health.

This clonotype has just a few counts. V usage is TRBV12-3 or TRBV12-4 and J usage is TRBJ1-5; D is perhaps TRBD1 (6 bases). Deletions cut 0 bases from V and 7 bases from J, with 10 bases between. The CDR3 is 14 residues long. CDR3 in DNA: TGTGCCAGCAGTTTAGCGGACAGCGGGCAGCCCCAGCATTTT. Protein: CASSLADSGQPQHF.

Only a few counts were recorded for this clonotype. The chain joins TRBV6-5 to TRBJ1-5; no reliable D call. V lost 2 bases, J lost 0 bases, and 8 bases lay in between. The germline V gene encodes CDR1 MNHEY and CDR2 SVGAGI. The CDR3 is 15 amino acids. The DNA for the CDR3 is TGTGCCAGCAGTTACGGCCACAATAGCAATCAGCCCCAGCATTTT. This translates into CASSYGHNSNQPQHF.

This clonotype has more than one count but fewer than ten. CDR3 in DNA: TGTGCCAGCAGCCAAGATTTCCGGGGGGCTATGTCGGAGACCCAGTACTTC. Its translation is CASSQDFRGAMSETQYF. The chain uses TRBV3-1 and TRBJ2-5, with D possibly matching TRBD2 (7 bases). Germline values: CDR1 LGHDT, CDR2 YNNKEL (reference sequence). This CDR3 region has 17 residues. Trimming removed 0 bases at V and 5 bases at J, with 19 bases between.

CDR3 nucleotides: TGTGCCAGCAGTATTACAGGAGACAGGGGGCGTGGGGAGCAGTTCTTC. Protein sequence: CASSITGDRGRGEQFF. The rearrangement joins TRBV12-3 or TRBV12-4 to TRBJ2-1; the match to TRBD1 covers 10 bases. V shed 5 bases, J shed 10 bases, and the junction held 14 bases outside the gene matches. The CDR3 is 16 residues long.

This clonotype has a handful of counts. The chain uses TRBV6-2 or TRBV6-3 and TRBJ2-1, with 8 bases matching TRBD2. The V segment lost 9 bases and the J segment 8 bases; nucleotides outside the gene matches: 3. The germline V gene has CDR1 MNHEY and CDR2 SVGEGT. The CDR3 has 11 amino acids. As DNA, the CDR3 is TGTGCCAGTAGGACTAGCTATGAGCAGTTCTTC. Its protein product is CASRTSYEQFF.

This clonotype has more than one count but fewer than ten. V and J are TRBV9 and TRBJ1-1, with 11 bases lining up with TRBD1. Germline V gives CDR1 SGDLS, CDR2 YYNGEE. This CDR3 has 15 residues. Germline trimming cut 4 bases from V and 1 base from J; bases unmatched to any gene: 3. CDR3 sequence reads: CASSTGTGGNTEAFF. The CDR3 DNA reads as TGTGCCAGCAGCACGGGGACAGGGGGGAACACTGAAGCTTTCTTT.

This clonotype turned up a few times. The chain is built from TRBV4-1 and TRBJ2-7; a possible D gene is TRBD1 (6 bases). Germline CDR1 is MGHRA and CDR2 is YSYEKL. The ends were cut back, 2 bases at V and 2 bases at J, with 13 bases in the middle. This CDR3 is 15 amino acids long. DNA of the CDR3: TGCGCCAGCAGCCAACTGTCCGGACAGCCCTACGAGCAGTACTTC. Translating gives CASSQLSGQPYEQYF.

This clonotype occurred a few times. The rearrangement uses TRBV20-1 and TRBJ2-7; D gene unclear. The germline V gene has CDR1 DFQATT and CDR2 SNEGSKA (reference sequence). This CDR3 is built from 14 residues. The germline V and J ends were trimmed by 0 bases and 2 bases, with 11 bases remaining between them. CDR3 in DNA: TGCAGTGCTAGAGATCGTAACTCAGCCTACGAGCAGTACTTC. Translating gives CSARDRNSAYEQYF.

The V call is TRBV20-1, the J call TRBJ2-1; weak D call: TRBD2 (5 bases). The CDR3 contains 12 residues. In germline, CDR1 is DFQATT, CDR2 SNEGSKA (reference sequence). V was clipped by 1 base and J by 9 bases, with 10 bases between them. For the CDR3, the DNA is TGCAGTGCTAGAGGGTTGCTAGCTGAGCAGTTCTTC. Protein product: CSARGLLAEQFF.

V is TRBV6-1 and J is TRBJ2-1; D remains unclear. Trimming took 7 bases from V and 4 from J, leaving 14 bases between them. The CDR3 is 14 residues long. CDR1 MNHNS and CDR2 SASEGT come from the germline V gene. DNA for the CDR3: TGTGCCAGCATAGGGCAATCGAGGTACAATGAGCAGTTCTTC. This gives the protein CASIGQSRYNEQFF.

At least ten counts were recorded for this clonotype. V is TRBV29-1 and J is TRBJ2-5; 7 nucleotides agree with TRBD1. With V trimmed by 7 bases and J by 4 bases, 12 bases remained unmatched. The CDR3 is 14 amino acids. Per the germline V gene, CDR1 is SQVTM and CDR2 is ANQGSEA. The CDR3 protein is CSAPEGGRLETQYF. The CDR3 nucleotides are TGCAGCGCCCCGGAAGGGGGCAGGTTAGAGACCCAGTACTTC.

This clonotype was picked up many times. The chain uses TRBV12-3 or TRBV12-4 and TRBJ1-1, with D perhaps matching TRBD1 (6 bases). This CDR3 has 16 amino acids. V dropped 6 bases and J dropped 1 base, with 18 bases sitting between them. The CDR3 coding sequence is TGTGCCAGCAGCCCTGGGGCAGGGGCTTCGAACACTGAAGCTTTCTTT. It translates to CASSPGAGASNTEAFF.

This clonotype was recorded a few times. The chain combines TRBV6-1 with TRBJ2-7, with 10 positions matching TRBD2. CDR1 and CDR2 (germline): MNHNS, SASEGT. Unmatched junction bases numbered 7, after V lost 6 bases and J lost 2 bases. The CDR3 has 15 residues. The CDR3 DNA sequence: TGTGCCAGCAGCAAGGTAGCGGGAGGAGCCTACGAGCAGTACTTC. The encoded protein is CASSKVAGGAYEQYF.

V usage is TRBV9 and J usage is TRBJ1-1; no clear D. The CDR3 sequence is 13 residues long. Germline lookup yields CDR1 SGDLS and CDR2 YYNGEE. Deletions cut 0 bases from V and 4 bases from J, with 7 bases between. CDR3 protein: CASSVATGTEAFF. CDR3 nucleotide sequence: TGTGCCAGCAGCGTAGCTACGGGCACTGAAGCTTTCTTT. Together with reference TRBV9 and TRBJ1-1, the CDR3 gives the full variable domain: DSGVTQTPKHLITATGQRVTLRCSPRSGDLSVYWYQQSLDQGLQFLIQYYNGEERAKGNILERFSAQQFPDLHSELNLSSLELGDSALYFCASSVATGTEAFFGQGTRLTVV.

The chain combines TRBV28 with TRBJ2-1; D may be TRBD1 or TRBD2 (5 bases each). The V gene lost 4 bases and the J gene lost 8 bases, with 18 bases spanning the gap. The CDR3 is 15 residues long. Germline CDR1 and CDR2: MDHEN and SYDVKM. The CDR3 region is CASSSTGWTSDEQFF. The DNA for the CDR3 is TGTGCCAGCAGTTCGACGGGATGGACAAGTGATGAGCAGTTCTTC.

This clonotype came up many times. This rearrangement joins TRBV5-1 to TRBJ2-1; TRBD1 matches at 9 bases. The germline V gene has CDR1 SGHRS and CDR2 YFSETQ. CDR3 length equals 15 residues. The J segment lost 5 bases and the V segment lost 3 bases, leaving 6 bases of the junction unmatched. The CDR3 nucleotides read TGCGCCAGCAGCTATGGGACAGGGTTCGACAATGAGCAGTTCTTC. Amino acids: CASSYGTGFDNEQFF.

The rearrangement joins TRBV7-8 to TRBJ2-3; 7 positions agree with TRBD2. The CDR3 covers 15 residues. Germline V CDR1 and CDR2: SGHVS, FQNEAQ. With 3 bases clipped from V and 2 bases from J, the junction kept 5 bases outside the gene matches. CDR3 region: CASSFGDYNTDTQYF. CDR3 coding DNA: TGTGCCAGCAGCTTTGGGGACTATAACACAGATACGCAGTATTTT.

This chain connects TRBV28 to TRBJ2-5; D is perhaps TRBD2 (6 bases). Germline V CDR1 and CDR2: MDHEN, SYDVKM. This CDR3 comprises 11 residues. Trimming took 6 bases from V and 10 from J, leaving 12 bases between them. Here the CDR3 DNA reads TGTGCCAGCAGATATAGGGAGGACCAGTACTTC. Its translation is CASRYREDQYF.

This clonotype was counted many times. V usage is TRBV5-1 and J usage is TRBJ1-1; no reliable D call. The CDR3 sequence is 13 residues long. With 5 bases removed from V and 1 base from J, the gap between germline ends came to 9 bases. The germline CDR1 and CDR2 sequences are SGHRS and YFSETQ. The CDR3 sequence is CASRANENTEAFF. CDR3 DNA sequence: TGCGCCAGCAGGGCTAACGAGAACACTGAAGCTTTCTTT.

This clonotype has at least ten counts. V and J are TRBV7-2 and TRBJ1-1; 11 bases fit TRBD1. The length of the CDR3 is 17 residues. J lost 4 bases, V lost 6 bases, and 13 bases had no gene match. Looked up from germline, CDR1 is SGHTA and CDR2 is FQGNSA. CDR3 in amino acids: CASRRDRGTVLGTEAFF. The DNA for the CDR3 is TGTGCCAGCAGACGGGACAGGGGGACCGTTTTGGGCACTGAAGCTTTCTTT.

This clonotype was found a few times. This CDR3 reads CASSIVLAGTGELFF. The CDR3 DNA reads as TGTGCCAGCAGTATTGTACTAGCGGGTACCGGGGAGCTGTTTTTT. J is TRBJ2-2 and V is TRBV2; 9 bases are shared with TRBD2. The CDR3 runs 15 residues. The V and J ends lost 5 bases and 5 bases, in that order; junction bases with no gene match: 6. Germline loops: CDR1 SNHLY, CDR2 FYNNEI.

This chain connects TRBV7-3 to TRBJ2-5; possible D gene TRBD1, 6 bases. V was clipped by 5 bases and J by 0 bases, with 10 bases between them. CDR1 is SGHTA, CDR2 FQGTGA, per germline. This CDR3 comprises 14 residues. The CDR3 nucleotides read TGTGCCAGCAGCCCTGACAGGAACCAAGAGACCCAGTACTTC. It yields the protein CASSPDRNQETQYF.

The CDR3 DNA reads TGTGCCAGCACTGGATTCCAAGAGACCCAGTACTTC. Translated: CASTGFQETQYF. The chain couples TRBV12-3 or TRBV12-4 to TRBJ2-5; D unresolved. V was trimmed by 7 bases and J by 1 base, leaving 7 bases between them. CDR3 length: 12 amino acids.

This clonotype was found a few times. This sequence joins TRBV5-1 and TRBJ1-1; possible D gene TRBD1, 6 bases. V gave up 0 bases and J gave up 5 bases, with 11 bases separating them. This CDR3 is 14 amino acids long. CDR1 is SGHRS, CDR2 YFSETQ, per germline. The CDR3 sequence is CASSLVGRGTEAFF. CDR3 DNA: TGCGCCAGCAGCTTGGTTGGCAGGGGTACTGAAGCTTTCTTT.

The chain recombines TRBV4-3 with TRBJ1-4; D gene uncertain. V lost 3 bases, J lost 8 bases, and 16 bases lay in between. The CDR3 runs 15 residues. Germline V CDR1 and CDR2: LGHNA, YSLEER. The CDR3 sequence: CASSQNSGLGEKLFF. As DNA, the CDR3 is TGCGCCAGCAGCCAGAACAGCGGCTTGGGGGAAAAACTGTTTTTT.

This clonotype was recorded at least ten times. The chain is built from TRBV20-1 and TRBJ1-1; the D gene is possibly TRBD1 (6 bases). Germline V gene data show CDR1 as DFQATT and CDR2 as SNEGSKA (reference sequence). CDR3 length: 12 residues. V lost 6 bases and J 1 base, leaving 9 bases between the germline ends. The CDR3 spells CSALQGNTEAFF. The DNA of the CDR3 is TGCAGTGCCCTACAGGGGAACACTGAAGCTTTCTTT.

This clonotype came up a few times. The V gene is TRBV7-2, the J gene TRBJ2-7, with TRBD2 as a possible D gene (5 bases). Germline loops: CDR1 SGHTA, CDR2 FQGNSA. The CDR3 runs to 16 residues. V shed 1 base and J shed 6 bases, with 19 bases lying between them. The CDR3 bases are TGTGCCAGCAGCTTAGTCGGGATTGGGAGTCTTCGCGAGCAGTACTTC. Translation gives CASSLVGIGSLREQYF. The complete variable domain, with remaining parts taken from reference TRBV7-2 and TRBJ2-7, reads GAGVSQSPSNKVTEKGKDVELRCDPISGHTALYWYRQSLGQGLEFLIYFQGNSAPDKSGLPSDRFSAERTGGSVSTLTIQRTQQEDSAVYLCASSLVGIGSLREQYFGPGTRLTVT.

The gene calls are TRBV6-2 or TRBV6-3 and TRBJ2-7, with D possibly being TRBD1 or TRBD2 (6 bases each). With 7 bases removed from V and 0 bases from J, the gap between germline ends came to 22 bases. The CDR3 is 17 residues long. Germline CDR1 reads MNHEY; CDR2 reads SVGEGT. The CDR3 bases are TGTGCCAGCACCGAGGGGAGGATTGACAGGCGCTCCTACGAGCAGTACTTC. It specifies CASTEGRIDRRSYEQYF.

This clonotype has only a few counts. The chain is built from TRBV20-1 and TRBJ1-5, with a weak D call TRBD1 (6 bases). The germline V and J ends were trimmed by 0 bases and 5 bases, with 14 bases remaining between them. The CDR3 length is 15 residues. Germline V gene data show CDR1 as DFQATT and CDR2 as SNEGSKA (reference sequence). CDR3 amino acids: CSARDPGGGYQPQHF. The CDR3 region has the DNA TGCAGTGCTAGAGATCCTGGAGGGGGTTATCAGCCCCAGCATTTT.

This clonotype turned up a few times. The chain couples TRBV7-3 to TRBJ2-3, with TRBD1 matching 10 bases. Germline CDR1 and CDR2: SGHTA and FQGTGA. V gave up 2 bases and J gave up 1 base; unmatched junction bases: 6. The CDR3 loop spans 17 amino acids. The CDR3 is CASSLGDRGMGTDTQYF. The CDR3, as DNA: TGTGCCAGCAGCTTAGGGGACAGGGGAATGGGCACAGATACGCAGTATTTT.